This T cell receptor (beta chain) was identified during a study of blood T cell repertoires in COVID-19. The overall study: Donors in Cohort 3 counted as recovered after two negative PCRs, clearance, or symptom resolution. Researchers got acute and convalescent COVID-19 samples from the United States, Italy and Spain.

V shed 4 bases and J 9 bases; nucleotides not matched to a gene: 7. The CDR3 loop spans 14 amino acids. The germline gives CDR1 LGHDT, CDR2 YNNKEL (reference sequence). The method was immunoSEQ multiplex PCR; TCRdb's version includes in-frame clones alone and lacks a portion of them. In the table there are under 300,000 clones, 70% to 90% of which are singletons. The TCR comes from a woman aged 55-70 years in a cohort exposed to, infected with or recovered from COVID-19 (not recorded which). Sequenced input: PBMCs or T cells enriched from blood (not recorded which). The chain joins TRBV3-1 (or the pseudogene TRBV3-2) to TRBJ2-1, with 9 bases lining up with TRBD2. The CDR3 region has the DNA TGTGCCAGCAGCCGTAGCGGGAGTGAGGGTGAGCAGTTCTTC. Its protein product is CASSRSGSEGEQFF.